This is a list of T cell receptor beta chains from one sample in a study of CD8 T cells in ankylosing spondylitis. TCRdb analysed the 5' RACE reads with MiXCR anew, one entry per CDR3 protein. The sample records a few hundred thousand distinct CDR3 sequences, about 11% being singletons. Input material: blood, either unsorted or a sorted T cell fraction (not recorded which). Source of these receptors: a male donor with ankylosing spondylitis or in good health (not recorded which). The CDR3 runs from the conserved cysteine through the conserved F or W. D genes are given only for firm matches. Clone size is stated in some rows and not others, as once, few, many or a class when expanded.

TRBJ2-1 TRBV5-1 - many CASSFRGVDNEQFF TGCGCCAGCAGCTTCCGCGGGGTAGATAATGAGCAGTTCTTC
TRBJ2-2 TRBV20-1 TRBD2 - CSARPRYSGRPQRTGELFF TGCAGTGCTAGACCTAGGTACAGCGGGAGGCCCCAGAGGACCGGGGAGCTGTTTTTT
TRBJ2-5 TRBV11-1 TRBD2 few CASTGREAQETQYF TGTGCCAGCACTGGACGGGAGGCCCAAGAGACCCAGTACTTC
TRBJ2-6 TRBV29-1 TRBD1 few CSVEDLGTGAVSGANVLTF TGCAGCGTTGAAGATCTGGGGACAGGCGCAGTCTCTGGGGCCAACGTCCTGACTTTC
TRBJ1-1 TRBV27 - - CASNVGGPTEAFF TGTGCCAGCAACGTCGGGGGGCCCACTGAAGCTTTCTTT
TRBJ2-3 TRBV7-9 - few CASSPIGPKGQRDTQYF TGTGCCAGCAGCCCGATAGGGCCAAAGGGGCAGAGAGATACGCAGTATTTT
TRBJ1-1 TRBV20-1 - many CSATHSTEAFF TGCAGTGCGACACACTCGACTGAAGCTTTCTTT
TRBJ1-2 TRBV7-8 - many CASSLATVGGYGYTF TGTGCCAGCAGCTTAGCGACAGTAGGAGGGTATGGCTACACCTTC
TRBJ2-7 TRBV29-1 - many CSALTDGYEQYF TGCAGCGCCCTGACGGACGGCTACGAGCAGTACTTC
TRBJ1-1 TRBV20-1 - many CSARGPLYAEAFF TGCAGTGCTAGAGGTCCATTATACGCTGAAGCTTTCTTT
TRBJ1-5 TRBV15 - - CATSRDLGADQPQHF TGTGCCACCAGCAGAGATTTGGGGGCGGATCAGCCCCAGCATTTT
TRBJ1-1 TRBV27 TRBD1 many CASSLSQGLNTEAFF TGTGCCAGCAGTTTATCACAGGGGCTAAACACTGAAGCTTTCTTT
TRBJ2-6 TRBV2 - - CAFSFLGRGGSGANVLTF TGTGCCTTCAGCTTCCTCGGACGAGGGGGCTCTGGGGCCAACGTCCTGACTTTC
TRBJ1-5 TRBV5-1 - many CASSLLGSYSNQPQHF TGCGCCAGCAGCTTGTTAGGCAGTTATAGCAATCAGCCCCAGCATTTT
TRBJ2-3 TRBV24-1 - many CATSEPLTSTDTQYF TGTGCCACCAGTGAACCACTGACTAGCACAGATACGCAGTATTTT
TRBJ2-2 TRBV29-1 - many CSVVHPAGELFF TGCAGCGTTGTACACCCAGCCGGGGAGCTGTTTTTT